Presented here are 5 T cell receptor beta chains from one specimen sequenced in a study of human T cells and chemical hapten exposure. Noted time point: patch test 1, 2 weeks after DPC sensitization. The treatment denotes: therapeutic diphenylcyclopropenone sensitization with weekly scalp DPC. TCRdb passed the RACE reads through MiXCR, listing each CDR3 protein once. The top ten hold 8% to 9% of the sample, which has about 360,000 distinct CDR3 sequences, around 7% seen once. The specimen comprised whole blood, sampled in connection with sensitization to the hapten diphenylcyclopropenone (DPC). These receptors originate from a woman aged 18-29 years with alopecia areata. Some clones in this sample may be carry-over from other donors' samples.

This clonotype was recorded a few times. The chain is built from TRBV2 and TRBJ2-7; tentative D call: TRBD2 (6 bases). This CDR3 has 11 residues. CDR1 and CDR2 (germline): SNHLY, FYNNEI. The V and J ends lost 3 bases and 7 bases respectively, with 7 bases between them. CDR3 sequence (DNA): TGTGCCAGCAGTGATGGGAGGGAGCAGTACTTC. Amino acid sequence: CASSDGREQYF.

This clonotype was found many times. The V call is TRBV5-5, the J call TRBJ2-5, with D perhaps matching TRBD2 (6 bases). Germline CDR1 and CDR2: SGHKS and YYEKEE (reference sequence). Trimming left V 1 base short and J 5 bases short, with 9 bases between. This CDR3 has 13 amino acids. The CDR3 DNA sequence: TGTGCCAGCAGCTTGACTAGCTGGGAGACCCAGTACTTC. This sequence encodes CASSLTSWETQYF. Based on the CDR3 plus reference TRBV5-5 and TRBJ2-5, the full variable domain is DAGVTQSPTHLIKTRGQQVTLRCSPISGHKSVSWYQQVLGQGPQFIFQYYEKEERGRGNFPDRFSARQFPNYSSELNVNALLLGDSALYLCASSLTSWETQYFGPGTRLLVL.

This clonotype has more than one count but fewer than ten. The rearrangement links TRBV6-5 to TRBJ1-1, with D perhaps matching TRBD1 (5 bases). CDR3 length: 15 amino acids. V gave up 4 bases and J gave up 6 bases, with 18 bases separating them. Germline V gene lookup returns CDR1 MNHEY and CDR2 SVGAGI. The CDR3 nucleotides are TGTGCCAGCAGTTCCCACTCAGGGACCCAATCTGAAGCTTTCTTT. It codes for CASSSHSGTQSEAFF.

The chain links TRBV5-1 to TRBJ2-7; D is possibly TRBD2 (6 bases). Trimming stripped 0 bases from V and 2 bases from J, with 12 bases between. This CDR3 has 15 amino acids. Germline-derived CDR1 and CDR2 are SGHRS and YFSETQ. CDR3 nucleotide sequence: TGCGCCAGCAGCTTGGAGGTCGGACTAACCTACGAGCAGTACTTC. It codes for CASSLEVGLTYEQYF.

The chain joins TRBV20-1 to TRBJ2-1, with TRBD1 matching 9 bases. J lost 4 bases, V lost 4 bases, and 11 bases had no gene match. Per germline, CDR1 DFQATT and CDR2 SNEGSKA (reference sequence). The CDR3 covers 16 residues. The CDR3 sequence is CSAKTRQGEKYNEQFF. The CDR3 bases are TGCAGTGCTAAAACTCGACAGGGGGAAAAATACAATGAGCAGTTCTTC.